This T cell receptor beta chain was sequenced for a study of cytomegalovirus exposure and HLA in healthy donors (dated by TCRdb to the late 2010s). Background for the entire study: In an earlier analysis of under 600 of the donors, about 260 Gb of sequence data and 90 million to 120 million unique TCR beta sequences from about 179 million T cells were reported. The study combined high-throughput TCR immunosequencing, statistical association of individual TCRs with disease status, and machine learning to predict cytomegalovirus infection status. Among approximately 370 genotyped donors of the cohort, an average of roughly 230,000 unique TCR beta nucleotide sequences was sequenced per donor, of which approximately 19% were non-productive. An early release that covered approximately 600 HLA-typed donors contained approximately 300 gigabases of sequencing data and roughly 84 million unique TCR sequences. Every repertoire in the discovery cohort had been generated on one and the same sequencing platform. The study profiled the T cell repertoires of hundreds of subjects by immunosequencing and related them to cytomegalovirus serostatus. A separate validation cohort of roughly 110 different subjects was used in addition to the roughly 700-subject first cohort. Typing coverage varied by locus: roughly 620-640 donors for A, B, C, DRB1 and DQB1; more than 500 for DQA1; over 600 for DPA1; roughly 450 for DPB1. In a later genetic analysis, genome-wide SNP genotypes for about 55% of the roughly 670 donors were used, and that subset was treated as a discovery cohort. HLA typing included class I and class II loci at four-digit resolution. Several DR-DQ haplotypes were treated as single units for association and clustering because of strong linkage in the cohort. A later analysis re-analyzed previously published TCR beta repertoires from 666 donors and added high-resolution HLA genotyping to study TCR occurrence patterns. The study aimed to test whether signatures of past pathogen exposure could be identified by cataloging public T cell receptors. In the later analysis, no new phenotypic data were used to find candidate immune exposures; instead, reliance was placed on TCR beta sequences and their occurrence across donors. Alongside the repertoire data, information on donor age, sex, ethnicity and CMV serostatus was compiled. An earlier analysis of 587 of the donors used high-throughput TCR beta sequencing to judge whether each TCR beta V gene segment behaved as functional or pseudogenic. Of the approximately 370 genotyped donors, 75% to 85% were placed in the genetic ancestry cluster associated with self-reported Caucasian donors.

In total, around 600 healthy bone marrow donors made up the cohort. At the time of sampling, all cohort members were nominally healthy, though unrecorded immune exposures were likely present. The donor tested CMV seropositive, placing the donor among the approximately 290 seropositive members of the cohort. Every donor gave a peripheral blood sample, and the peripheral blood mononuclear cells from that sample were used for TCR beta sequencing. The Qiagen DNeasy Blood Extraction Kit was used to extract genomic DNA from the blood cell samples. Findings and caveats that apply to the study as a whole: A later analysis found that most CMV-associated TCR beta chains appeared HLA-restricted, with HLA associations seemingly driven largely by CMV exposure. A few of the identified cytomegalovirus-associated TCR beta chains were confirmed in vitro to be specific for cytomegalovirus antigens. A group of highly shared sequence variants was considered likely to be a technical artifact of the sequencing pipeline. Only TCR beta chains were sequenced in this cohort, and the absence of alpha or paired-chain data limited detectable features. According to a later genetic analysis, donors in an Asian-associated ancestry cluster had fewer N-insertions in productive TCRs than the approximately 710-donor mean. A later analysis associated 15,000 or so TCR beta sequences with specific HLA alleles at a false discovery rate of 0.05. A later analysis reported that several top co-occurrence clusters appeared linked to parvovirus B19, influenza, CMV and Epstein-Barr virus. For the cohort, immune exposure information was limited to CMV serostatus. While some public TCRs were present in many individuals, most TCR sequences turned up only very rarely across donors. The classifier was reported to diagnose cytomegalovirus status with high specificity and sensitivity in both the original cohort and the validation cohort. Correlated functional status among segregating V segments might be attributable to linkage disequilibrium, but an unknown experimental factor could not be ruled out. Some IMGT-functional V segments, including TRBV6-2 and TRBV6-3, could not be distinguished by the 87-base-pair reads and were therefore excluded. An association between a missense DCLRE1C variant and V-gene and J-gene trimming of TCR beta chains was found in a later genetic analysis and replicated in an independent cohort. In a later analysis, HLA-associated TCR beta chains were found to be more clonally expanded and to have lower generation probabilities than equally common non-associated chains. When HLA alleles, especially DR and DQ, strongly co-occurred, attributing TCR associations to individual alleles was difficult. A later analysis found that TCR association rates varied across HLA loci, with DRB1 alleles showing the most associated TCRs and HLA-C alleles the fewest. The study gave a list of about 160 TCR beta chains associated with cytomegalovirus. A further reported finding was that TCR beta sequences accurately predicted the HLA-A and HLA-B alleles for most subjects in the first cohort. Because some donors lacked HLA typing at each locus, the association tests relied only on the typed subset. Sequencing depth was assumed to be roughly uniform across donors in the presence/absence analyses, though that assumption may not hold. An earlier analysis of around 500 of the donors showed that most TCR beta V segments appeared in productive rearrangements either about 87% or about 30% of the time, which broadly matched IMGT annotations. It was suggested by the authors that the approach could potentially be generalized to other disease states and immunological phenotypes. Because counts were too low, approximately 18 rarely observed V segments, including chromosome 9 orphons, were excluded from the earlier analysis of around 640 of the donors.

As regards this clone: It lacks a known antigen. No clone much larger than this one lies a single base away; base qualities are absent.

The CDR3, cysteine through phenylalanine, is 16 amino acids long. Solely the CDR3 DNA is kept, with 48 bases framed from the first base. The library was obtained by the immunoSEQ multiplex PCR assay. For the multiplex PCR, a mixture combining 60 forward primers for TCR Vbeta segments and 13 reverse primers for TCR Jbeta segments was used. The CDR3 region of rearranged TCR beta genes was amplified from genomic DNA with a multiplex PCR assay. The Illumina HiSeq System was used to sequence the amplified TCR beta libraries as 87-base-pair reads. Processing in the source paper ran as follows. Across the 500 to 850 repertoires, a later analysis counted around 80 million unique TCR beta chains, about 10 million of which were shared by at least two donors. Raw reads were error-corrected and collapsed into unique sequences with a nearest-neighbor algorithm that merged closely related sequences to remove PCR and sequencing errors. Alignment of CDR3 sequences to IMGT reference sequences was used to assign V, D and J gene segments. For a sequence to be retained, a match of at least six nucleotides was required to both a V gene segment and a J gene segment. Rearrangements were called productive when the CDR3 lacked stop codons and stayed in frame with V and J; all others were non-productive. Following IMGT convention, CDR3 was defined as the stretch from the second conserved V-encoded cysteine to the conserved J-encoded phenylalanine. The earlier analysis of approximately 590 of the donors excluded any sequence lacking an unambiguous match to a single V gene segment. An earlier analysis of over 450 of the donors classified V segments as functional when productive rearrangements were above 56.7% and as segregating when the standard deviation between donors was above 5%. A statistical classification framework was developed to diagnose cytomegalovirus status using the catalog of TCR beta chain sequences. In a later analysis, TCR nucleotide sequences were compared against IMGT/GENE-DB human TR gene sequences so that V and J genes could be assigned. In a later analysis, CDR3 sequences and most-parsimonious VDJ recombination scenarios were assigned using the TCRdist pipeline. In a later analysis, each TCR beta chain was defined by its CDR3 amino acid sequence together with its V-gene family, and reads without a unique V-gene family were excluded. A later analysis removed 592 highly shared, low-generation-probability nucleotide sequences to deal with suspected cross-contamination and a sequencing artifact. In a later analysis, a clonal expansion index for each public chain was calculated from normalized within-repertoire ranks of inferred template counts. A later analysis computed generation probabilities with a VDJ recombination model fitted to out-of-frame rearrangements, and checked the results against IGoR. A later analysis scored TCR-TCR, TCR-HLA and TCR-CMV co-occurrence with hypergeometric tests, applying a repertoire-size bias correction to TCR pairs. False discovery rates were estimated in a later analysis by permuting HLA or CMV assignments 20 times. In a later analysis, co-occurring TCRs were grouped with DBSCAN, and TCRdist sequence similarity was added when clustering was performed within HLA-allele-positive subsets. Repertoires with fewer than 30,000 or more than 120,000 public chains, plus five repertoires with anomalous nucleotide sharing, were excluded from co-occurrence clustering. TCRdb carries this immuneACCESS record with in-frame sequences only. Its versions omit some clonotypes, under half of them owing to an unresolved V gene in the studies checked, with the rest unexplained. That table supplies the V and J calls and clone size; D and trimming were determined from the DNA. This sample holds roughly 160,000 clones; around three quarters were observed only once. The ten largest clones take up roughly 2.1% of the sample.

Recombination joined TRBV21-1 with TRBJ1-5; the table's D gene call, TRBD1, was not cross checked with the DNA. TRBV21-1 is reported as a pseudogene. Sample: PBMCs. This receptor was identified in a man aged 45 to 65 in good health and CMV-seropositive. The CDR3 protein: CASSARTGLSNQPQHF. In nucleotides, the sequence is TGTGCCAGCAGCGCGCGGACAGGGCTGAGCAATCAGCCCCAGCATTTT.